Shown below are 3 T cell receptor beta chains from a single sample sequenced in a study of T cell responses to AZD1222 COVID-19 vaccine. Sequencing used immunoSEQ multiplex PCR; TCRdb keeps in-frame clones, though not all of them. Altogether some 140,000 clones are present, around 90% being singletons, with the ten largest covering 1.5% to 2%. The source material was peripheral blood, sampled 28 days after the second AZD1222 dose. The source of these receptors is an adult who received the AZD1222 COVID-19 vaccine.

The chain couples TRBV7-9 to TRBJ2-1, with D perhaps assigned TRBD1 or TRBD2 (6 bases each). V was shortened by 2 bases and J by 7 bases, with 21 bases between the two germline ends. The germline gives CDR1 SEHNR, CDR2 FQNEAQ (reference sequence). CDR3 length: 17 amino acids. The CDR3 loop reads CASSLIGSGRRGNEQFF. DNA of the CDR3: TGTGCCAGCAGCTTAATCGGAAGTGGGAGGAGGGGGAATGAGCAGTTCTTC.

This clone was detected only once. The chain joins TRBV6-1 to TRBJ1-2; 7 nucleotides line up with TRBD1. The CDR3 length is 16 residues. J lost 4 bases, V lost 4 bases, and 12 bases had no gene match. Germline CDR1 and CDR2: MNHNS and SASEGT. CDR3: CASSANPPGTVYGYTF. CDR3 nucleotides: TGTGCCAGCAGTGCCAACCCGCCGGGGACAGTCTATGGCTACACCTTC.

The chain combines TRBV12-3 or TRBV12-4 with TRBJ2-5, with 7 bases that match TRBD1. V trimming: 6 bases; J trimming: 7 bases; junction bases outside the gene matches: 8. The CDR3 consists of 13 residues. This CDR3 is CASRQQGTGTQYF. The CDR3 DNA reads TGTGCCAGCAGGCAACAGGGGACGGGGACCCAGTACTTC.